The 24 T cell receptor beta chains below come from one sample, sequenced in a study of tumor-infiltrating lymphocytes in primary liver carcinoma. Total RNA (around 0.45 ug) served as template for TCR beta cDNA synthesis primed by a constant-region primer. Employing slightly modified ARM-PCR, three nested multiplex PCR rounds were run, and these gave rise to the TCR beta libraries. In the first two PCR rounds, TRBV1-TRBV30 forward primers were paired with a C-beta reverse primer, and each round lasted approximately 9 cycles. Each CDR3 protein gets one entry after TCRdb re-called the multiplex PCR reads with MiXCR. Seen here are 310,000 or so distinct CDR3 sequences, about 50% observed once, and the top ten hold about a sixth. RNA isolated from unsorted whole blood supplied the blood RNA, with germline DNA also extracted. Sample: peripheral blood. These receptors were taken from a woman aged 25 to 39 with primary liver carcinoma and hepatitis B virus infection.

A single count supports this clonotype. This sequence may be a read error, since a much larger clone differs from it by one base. The chain is built from TRBV6-6 and TRBJ2-7; TRBD1 matches at 9 bases. The CDR3 has 16 amino acids. CDR1 MNHNY and CDR2 SVGAGI come from the germline V gene (reference sequence). J gave up 5 bases and V 5 bases, and 13 bases lay outside the gene matches. As DNA, the CDR3 is TGTGCCAGCAGTAACCGGGACAGGGTTACTCTGGACGAGCAGTACTTC. Translated, it gives CASSNRDRVTLDEQYF.

Note on this clonotype: The junction differs from germline at one of its ends, possibly a read error. The chain recombines TRBV12-3 or TRBV12-4 with TRBJ1-1; D is perhaps TRBD1 (5 bases). This CDR3 region has 14 residues. CDR3 loop: CPSSLTRVNTEAFF. Written as DNA, the CDR3 is TGTCCCAGCAGTTTAACCAGGGTGAACACTGAAGCTTTCTTT.

This clonotype was seen a few times. The chain joins TRBV4-1 to TRBJ2-1, with 13 bases lining up with TRBD2. The CDR3 covers 15 residues. Trimming removed 8 bases from V and 8 bases from J; junction bases left unmatched: 9. The germline CDR1 and CDR2 sequences are MGHRA and YSYEKL. Here the CDR3 DNA reads TGCGCCAGCGGCCGGACTAGCGGGGGCGGCGATGAGCAGTTCTTC. Translation: CASGRTSGGGDEQFF.

This rearrangement joins TRBV5-4 to TRBJ2-1, with 7 nucleotides matching TRBD2. Germline values: CDR1 SGHNT, CDR2 YYREEE (reference sequence). The CDR3 has 15 residues. V was pared by 2 bases and J by 8 bases, with 10 bases of the junction left unmatched. For the CDR3, the DNA is TGTGCCAGCAGCTTTACCGGCGGGAGTGGGGATGAGCAGTTCTTC. It encodes CASSFTGGSGDEQFF.

Notes on this clonotype: Because it lacks the conserved phenylalanine or tryptophan at the end, this CDR3 is likely a read error. The chain recombines TRBV11-2 with TRBJ2-7, with 8 positions matching TRBD2. CDR1 and CDR2 (germline): SGHAT, FQNNGV. The CDR3 has 15 amino acids. The CDR3 DNA follows: TGTGCCTGCAGCTTGACGGTAGCGGGGACCTACGAGCAGTACATC. This encodes CACSLTVAGTYEQYI.

This clonotype was seen only once. This may stem from a read error, because a much larger clone lies one nucleotide away. The chain couples TRBV6-2 or TRBV6-3 to TRBJ1-5; 10 bases match TRBD1. The CDR3 consists of 16 residues. CDR1 and CDR2 from the germline V gene are MNHEY and SVGEGT. The CDR3 is CASRRQGARSNQPHHF. The DNA for the CDR3 is TGTGCCAGCAGACGACAGGGGGCGCGTAGCAATCAGCCCCATCATTTT.

Of note for this clonotype: A much larger clone differs from this one at a single base, so this may be a read error. This chain links TRBV6-5 with TRBJ1-5; the D gene is possibly TRBD1 (5 bases). The V gene's germline CDR1 is MNHEY and CDR2 SVGAGI. Trimming took 6 bases from V and 6 from J, leaving 21 bases between them. The CDR3 has 16 amino acids. CDR3 amino acids: CASSSRGVQGVQPQHF. The DNA for the CDR3 is TGTGCCAGCAGCTCCCGGGGTGTCCAGGGAGTTCAGCCCCAGCATTTT.

To note about this clonotype: The CDR3 carries no conserved terminal phenylalanine or tryptophan, so it likely arises from a read error. V usage is TRBV11-2 and J usage is TRBJ2-7, with 10 positions matching TRBD1. From germline, CDR1 is SGHAT and CDR2 FQNNGV. The CDR3 is 15 amino acids. CDR3 in DNA: TGTGCCAGCTGCTTAGGGGACAGGGGAGGTGACGAGCAGTACCTC. Translation: CASCLGDRGGDEQYL.

Notes on this clonotype: Likely a read error: the CDR3 ends without its conserved phenylalanine or tryptophan. This chain joins TRBV30 and TRBJ2-5; 11 bases are a match to TRBD2. Germline V gene lookup returns CDR1 GTSNPN and CDR2 SVGIG (reference sequence). Trimming took 2 bases from V and 5 from J; bases not matched to a gene: 10. CDR3 length equals 16 residues. CDR3 DNA sequence: TGTGCCTGGAGTAGAGGTACTAGCGGGAGTCGGGAGACCCAGTACTAC. Translating it yields CAWSRGTSGSRETQYY.

Remarks on this clonotype: A much bigger clone sits one base away, suggesting this may be a read error. The V call is TRBV11-2, the J call TRBJ2-1; a weak D match, TRBD1 (6 bases). V was shortened by 4 bases and J by 0 bases, with 10 bases between the two germline ends. CDR3 length equals 15 residues. Germline loops: CDR1 SGHAT, CDR2 FQNNGV. Here the CDR3 DNA reads TGTGCCAGCAGCTATGGGACAAACTCCTACAATGAGCAGTTCTTC. This encodes CASSYGTNSYNEQFF.

Worth noting for this clonotype: Possible read error: a much larger clone is one base away. The chain recombines TRBV12-3 or TRBV12-4 with TRBJ2-3; D possibly corresponds to TRBD2 (6 bases). CDR3 length: 16 amino acids. CDR3 protein: CTSSLSGRSITDTQYF. The DNA for the CDR3 is TGTACCAGCAGTTTATCAGGGAGGTCGATAACAGATACGCAGTATTTT.

This clonotype was picked up many times. The chain is built from TRBV12-3 or TRBV12-4 and TRBJ2-5, with a tentative D call TRBD1 (6 bases). The CDR3 has 14 amino acids. V lost 0 bases to trimming and J lost 6 bases, with 11 bases between them. CDR3 DNA sequence: TGTGCCAGCAGTTTAGCCACAGGGCCGCAGACCCAGTACTTC. Translating it yields CASSLATGPQTQYF.

The chain carries TRBV6-6 and TRBJ2-2; D tentatively reads TRBD1 or TRBD2 (5 bases each). CDR3 length: 15 residues. In germline, CDR1 is MNHNY, CDR2 SVGAGI (reference sequence). Trimming cost V 2 bases and J 6 bases, with 13 bases left between them. The CDR3 here is CASSYTEWGSGELFF. Written as DNA, the CDR3 is TGTGCCAGCAGTTACACCGAGTGGGGGTCCGGGGAGCTGTTTTTT.

About this clonotype itself: A much bigger clone sits one base away, suggesting this may be a read error. The chain recombines TRBV6-5 with TRBJ2-7; possibly TRBD1 for D (6 bases). Germline CDR1 reads MNHEY; CDR2 reads SVGAGI. This CDR3 comprises 14 residues. DNA of the CDR3: TGTGCCATCAGTTACTATCGGACAGCCTACGAGCAGTACTTC. Its translation is CAISYYRTAYEQYF.

This chain links TRBV7-9 with TRBJ2-7; 9 nucleotides align to TRBD2. The ends lost 1 base at V and 2 bases at J; junction bases unmatched: 9. Germline CDR1 is SEHNR and CDR2 is FQNEAQ (reference sequence). The CDR3 covers 17 residues. For the CDR3, the DNA is TGTGCCAGCAGCTTAGACGAGCTAGCTAGCGGGACCTACGAGCAGTACTTC. It is translated as CASSLDELASGTYEQYF.

The chain uses TRBV28 and TRBJ1-4, with D unclear. V was clipped by 4 bases and J by 7 bases, with 16 bases between them. The CDR3 is made up of 15 amino acids. From germline, CDR1 is MDHEN and CDR2 SYDVKM. The DNA for the CDR3 is TGTGCCAGCAGTTCTAGAAGCGGGGTCGGTGAAAAACTGTTTTTT. Amino acid sequence: CASSSRSGVGEKLFF.

Turning to this clonotype: At one boundary the junction diverges from the germline segment, which might be a read error. The rearrangement joins TRBV11-2 to TRBJ2-3; D remains unclear. This CDR3 contains 14 residues. Germline V CDR1 and CDR2: SGHAT, FQNNGV. CDR3 nucleotide sequence: TGTGCCAGCACTTCCCCGGTGTTCACAGATGCGCAGTATTTT. This translates into CASTSPVFTDAQYF.

With regard to this clonotype: The junction differs from germline at one of its ends, possibly a read error. The chain combines TRBV11-2 with TRBJ2-1; TRBD2 matches at 7 bases. There are 15 residues in the CDR3. From germline, CDR1 is SGHAT and CDR2 FQNNGV. This CDR3 is CASSVGASGYSEQFF. The CDR3 DNA sequence: TGTGCCAGCAGTGTCGGAGCTAGCGGATACAGTGAGCAGTTCTTC.

Points on this clonotype: One junction end disagrees with the germline gene, perhaps due to a read error. This chain connects TRBV28 to TRBJ2-6; D is ambiguous. There are 18 residues in the CDR3. Looked up from germline, CDR1 is MDHEN and CDR2 is SYDVKM. CDR3 sequence: CAISFTRRLGRGANVLTF. The CDR3 nucleotides are TGTGCCATCAGTTTCACCCGGCGGCTGGGCCGCGGGGCCAACGTCCTGACTTTC.

Remarks on this clonotype: A much larger clone lies a single base off, so this may be a read error. This rearrangement joins TRBV29-1 to TRBJ2-3, with D tentatively TRBD1 or TRBD2 (5 bases each). CDR1 is SQVTM, CDR2 ANQGSEA, per germline. Between the trimmed V and J ends, which lost 4 bases and 8 bases, there was a span of 13 bases. The CDR3 has 12 amino acids. The CDR3 DNA sequence: TGCAGCGTTGCACTCGGGACCGGTACGCAGTATTTT. Its translation is CSVALGTGTQYF.

In its sample, this clonotype was seen a few times. CDR3 in DNA: TGTGCCAGCAGTTCCCGGACTAGCGTCAACGAGCAGTACTTC. Protein product: CASSSRTSVNEQYF. The chain employs TRBV6-5 and TRBJ2-7; 9 bases map to TRBD2. V trimming: 4 bases; J trimming: 5 bases; junction bases outside the gene matches: 6. Germline loops: CDR1 MNHEY, CDR2 SVGAGI. The CDR3 covers 14 residues.

Concerning this clonotype: Given a much more abundant clone one base away, this may be a read error. The V and J genes are TRBV12-3 or TRBV12-4 and TRBJ2-1, with a tentative D call TRBD2 (5 bases). The V and J ends lost 2 bases and 7 bases respectively, with 9 bases between them. The CDR3 is made up of 13 amino acids. The DNA of the CDR3 is TGTGCCAGCAGTTTATCTAGGAGGAATGAGCAGTTCTTC. Protein sequence: CASSLSRRNEQFF.

CDR3 loop: CASSQDGGFRGGLNTEAFF. For the CDR3, the DNA is TGTGCCAGCAGCCAAGATGGGGGGTTCAGGGGCGGATTGAACACTGAAGCTTTCTTT. The rearrangement uses TRBV14 and TRBJ1-1; D may be TRBD1 (6 bases). The length of the CDR3 is 19 residues. The V end lost 0 bases, the J end lost 0 bases, and 20 bases lay between the germline ends. CDR1 is SGHDN, CDR2 FVKESK, per germline.

Regarding this clonotype: This may be a read error: a much more frequent sequence differs by one nucleotide. V is TRBV29-1 and J is TRBJ2-4, with D possibly TRBD2 on 5 matching bases. The CDR3 contains 15 residues. Trimming cost V 6 bases and J 3 bases, with 18 bases left between them. CDR1 is SQVTM, CDR2 ANQGSEA, per germline. Here the CDR3 DNA reads TGCAGCGTCGGATACGGACTTCTAGTCAAAAACATTCAGTACTTC. Encoded protein: CSVGYGLLVKNIQYF.